The 10 T cell receptor beta chains in this list originate from one sample, sequenced in a study of molecular identifiers for immune sequencing clone quantification. TCRdb called the PCR reads again in MiXCR, with one record for every CDR3 protein. The sample shows some 580,000 distinct CDR3 sequences, 25% of them seen only once. The sample was naive CD8+ T cells from blood, with Jurkat cell RNA spiked in. Subset: FACS-sorted CD8+CD4-CCR7+CD45RA+ naive T cells. These receptors all stem from a human donor in good health. Some libraries in this study had Jurkat cell RNA spiked in.

This clonotype was observed at least ten times. This rearrangement joins TRBV28 to TRBJ2-5; 7 bases map to TRBD1. J gave up 4 bases and V 10 bases, and 12 bases lay outside the gene matches. Germline V gene sequence: CDR1 MDHEN, CDR2 SYDVKM. This CDR3 region has 14 residues. CDR3 in amino acids: CATRQGPAAETQYF. In DNA, the CDR3 is TGTGCCACCCGACAGGGACCCGCCGCAGAGACCCAGTACTTC.

This chain links TRBV12-3 or TRBV12-4 with TRBJ2-1; D is perhaps TRBD2 (6 bases). V dropped 6 bases and J dropped 9 bases, with 15 bases sitting between them. The CDR3 contains 13 residues. CDR3 DNA: TGTGCCAGCAGCCCGGGACTCCAGTTTGAGCAGTTCTTC. Its protein product is CASSPGLQFEQFF.

Only a few counts were recorded for this clonotype. This rearrangement joins TRBV7-9 to TRBJ1-3, with 9 bases identical to TRBD1. The CDR3 contains 18 residues. Germline values: CDR1 SEHNR, CDR2 FQNEAQ (reference sequence). V gave up 11 bases and J gave up 4 bases; unmatched junction bases: 21. Here the CDR3 DNA reads TGTGCCTGGGCCCCGGGACAGGGAAGGATTATATTCGGAAACACCATATATTTT. Residues: CAWAPGQGRIIFGNTIYF. Filled out from reference TRBV7-9 and TRBJ1-3, the complete variable domain reads DTGVSQNPRHKITKRGQNVTFRCDPISEHNRLYWYRQTLGQGPEFLTYFQNEAQLEKSRLLSDRFSAERPKGSFSTLEIQRTEQGDSAMYLCAWAPGQGRIIFGNTIYFGEGSWLTVV.

The rearrangement joins TRBV5-1 to TRBJ2-1; 10 bases map to TRBD1. The trim removed 3 bases at V and 4 bases at J, leaving 7 bases unmatched. The CDR3 contains 16 residues. Germline CDR1 reads SGHRS; CDR2 reads YFSETQ. The CDR3 nucleotides are TGCGCCAGCAGCTGGACTCCGGGACAGGGGTACAATGAGCAGTTCTTC. It specifies CASSWTPGQGYNEQFF. The complete variable domain, with remaining parts taken from reference TRBV5-1 and TRBJ2-1, reads KAGVTQTPRYLIKTRGQQVTLSCSPISGHRSVSWYQQTPGQGLQFLFEYFSETQRNKGNFPGRFSGRQFSNSRSEMNVSTLELGDSALYLCASSWTPGQGYNEQFFGPGTRLTVL.

This clonotype occurred many times. The junction differs from germline at one of its ends, possibly a read error. This sequence joins TRBV6-1 and TRBJ2-3, with 9 bases identical to TRBD2. Per the germline V gene, CDR1 is MNHNS and CDR2 is SASEGT. The CDR3 has 14 amino acids. This CDR3 reads CACRVAGGTDTQYF. CDR3 coding DNA: TGTGCCTGCAGGGTAGCGGGGGGCACAGATACGCAGTATTTT.

CDR3 DNA: TGTGCCAGCAGCTTAGCGTGGGACGGAACGAGCTCCTACGAGCAGTACTTC. This codes for CASSLAWDGTSSYEQYF. The V and J genes are TRBV7-9 and TRBJ2-7, with D possibly called TRBD1 or TRBD2 (5 bases each). With 0 bases removed from V and 0 bases from J, the gap between germline ends came to 15 bases. The CDR3 runs to 17 residues. The germline CDR1 and CDR2 sequences are SEHNR and FQNEAQ (reference sequence).

The chain carries TRBV4-3 and TRBJ2-1; 8 positions match TRBD2. Germline V gene sequence: CDR1 LGHNA, CDR2 YSLEER. CDR3 length: 16 residues. V was clipped by 1 base and J by 3 bases; unmatched bases: 5. CDR3 sequence reads: CASSQARGGVYNEQFF. DNA of the CDR3: TGCGCCAGCAGCCAAGCTCGGGGGGGAGTCTACAATGAGCAGTTCTTC.

The V call is TRBV6-2 or TRBV6-3, the J call TRBJ2-1; D may be TRBD1 (6 bases). Germline V gene sequence: CDR1 MNHEY, CDR2 SVGEGT. This CDR3 comprises 14 residues. Trimming shortened V by 2 bases and J by 5 bases, and 10 bases separated the two germline ends. This CDR3 is CASSYGGSHNEQFF. The DNA for the CDR3 is TGTGCCAGCAGTTACGGGGGCAGCCACAATGAGCAGTTCTTC.

At least ten counts were recorded for this clonotype. The V call is TRBV7-2, the J call TRBJ2-1; 7 bases are shared with TRBD1. This CDR3 has 15 amino acids. J was trimmed by 0 bases and V by 6 bases; bases with no gene match: 5. From germline, CDR1 is SGHTA and CDR2 FQGNSA. CDR3 sequence: CASRWDSSSYNEQFF. The DNA for the CDR3 is TGTGCCAGCAGATGGGACAGCAGCTCCTACAATGAGCAGTTCTTC.

This chain uses TRBV11-2 with TRBJ2-7; 7 bases are shared with TRBD1. The trim removed 6 bases at V and 9 bases at J, leaving 8 bases unmatched. CDR1 and CDR2 from the germline V gene are SGHAT and FQNNGV. This CDR3 spans 12 amino acids. The CDR3 DNA follows: TGTGCCAGCAGTCATACAGGGGCCGGGCAGTACTTC. This encodes CASSHTGAGQYF. Full variable domain (rest looked up from reference TRBV11-2 and TRBJ2-7): EAGVAQSPRYKIIEKRQSVAFWCNPISGHATLYWYQQILGQGPKLLIQFQNNGVVDDSQLPKDRFSAERLKGVDSTLKIQPAKLEDSAVYLCASSHTGAGQYFGPGTRLTVT.